Listed below are T cell receptor beta chains from one sample, sequenced in a study of early T cells in non-severe SARS-CoV-2 infection. In TCRdb, the 5' RACE reads were re-called with MiXCR into one record per CDR3 protein. The sample gives under 65,000 distinct CDR3 sequences, 12% of which show up once; 9.1% is in the top ten. Sequenced material: whole blood. The receptor source for this set is an adult who was a healthcare worker with PCR-confirmed SARS-CoV-2 infection or an uninfected control (not recorded which). Both conserved end residues are part of each CDR3. D genes are given only for firm matches.

V gene	J gene	CDR3 length	D gene	CDR3 protein
TRBV12-3/TRBV12-4	TRBJ2-1	13	-	CASRRESYNEQFF
TRBV2	TRBJ2-1	13	TRBD1	CATWGQGENEQFF
TRBV24-1	TRBJ2-1	15	-	CATSDLDRTYNEQFF
TRBV13	TRBJ2-7	14	-	CASSFWRSPYEQYF
TRBV24-1	TRBJ2-1	16	TRBD2	CATSDPSGGSGNEQFF
TRBV4-1	TRBJ2-7	15	TRBD2	CASSHSSGGAYEQYF
TRBV11-2	TRBJ2-1	14	TRBD2	CASSFGAGGDEQFF
TRBV5-1	TRBJ2-2	15	-	CASSSGNMNTGELFF
TRBV20-1	TRBJ1-2	12	-	CSANRVGYGYTF
TRBV6-1	TRBJ2-7	16	TRBD2	CATLTGLAANIYEQYF
TRBV28	TRBJ2-3	15	TRBD2	CASSKAGARTDTQYF
TRBV9	TRBJ2-7	16	-	CASSVAPSPSLYEQYF
TRBV28	TRBJ1-1	13	-	CASSLARGTEAFF
TRBV5-4	TRBJ2-5	18	TRBD2	CASSPPTSGGREGETQYF
TRBV3-1	TRBJ2-3	16	TRBD2	CASSPPLAGLTDTQYF
TRBV28	TRBJ2-7	14	-	CASSLMAAPYEQYF
TRBV12-3/TRBV12-4	TRBJ2-4	18	TRBD2	CASSSGTSGVEAKNIQYF
TRBV24-1	TRBJ1-4	16	-	CATSEWGPGIGEKLFF
TRBV6-1	TRBJ1-1	13	TRBD1	CASKGTGVDEAFF
TRBV20-1	TRBJ1-6	16	TRBD1	CSARSPGGSSNSPLHF
TRBV20-1	TRBJ2-1	14	-	CSARDRLGHNEQFF
TRBV7-2	TRBJ1-5	15	-	CASSLGDPGNQPQHF
TRBV29-1	TRBJ2-5	14	TRBD2	CSVDGLAYRETQYF
TRBV7-2	TRBJ2-7	15	TRBD2	CASSFTGGPSYEQYF
TRBV6-1	TRBJ2-7	13	-	CASSEFGGREQYF
TRBV9	TRBJ2-1	16	-	CASSAPGGSSYNEQFF
TRBV27	TRBJ2-3	13	-	CASSFGSTDTQYF
TRBV11-1	TRBJ2-1	16	TRBD1	CASSLDWGTGLNEQFF
TRBV7-2	TRBJ2-3	15	TRBD2	CASSPSGTTENTQYF
TRBV7-9	TRBJ2-1	15	-	CASSLITPADNEQFF
TRBV12-5	TRBJ1-5	15	TRBD1	CASGLEQGGNQPQHF
TRBV7-9	TRBJ2-1	13	-	CATRELPYNEQFF
TRBV28	TRBJ1-2	14	TRBD1	CASSPSWDSYGYTF